These 15 T cell receptor beta chains originate from one sample sequenced in a study of blood T cells in healthy people across ages (dated by TCRdb to between 2014 and 2017). Receptor amplification or capture employed 5' RACE. The instrument given in TCRdb is Illumina HiSeq 2500. A second PCR of about 6 to 11 cycles was run with a J-beta primer mix and a sample-barcoded 5' primer. The public reads were quality trimmed at Q25 with fastp and then assembled into clones with MiXCR by TCRdb, keeping productive beta chains. Each CDR3 protein gets just one entry, which takes the most common genes and DNA from the rows behind it. The sample table shows 1.5 million to 2 million distinct CDR3 sequences, and around half are seen once. The ten largest clones take up around 2.1% of the sample. Specimen: blood. These receptors came from a woman in her thirties or forties in good health.

This clonotype was detected a few times. The chain links TRBV28 to TRBJ2-7, with D maybe TRBD1 (6 bases). Germline V gene lookup returns CDR1 MDHEN and CDR2 SYDVKM. V was pared by 2 bases and J by 0 bases, with 11 bases between. The CDR3 extends over 15 amino acids. The CDR3 region is CASSLPGHLSYEQYF. The CDR3 region has the DNA TGTGCCAGCAGTTTACCGGGACACCTCTCCTACGAGCAGTACTTC.

The rearrangement uses TRBV6-5 and TRBJ2-5, with D possibly being TRBD1 or TRBD2 (5 bases each). Trimming pared 2 bases from V and 5 bases from J, leaving 21 bases between. The CDR3 has 17 amino acids. The germline V gene has CDR1 MNHEY and CDR2 SVGAGI. DNA for the CDR3: TGTGCCAGCAGTTACGGGGTGACTGGCGGAGAGGGGGAGACCCAGTACTTC. Its protein product is CASSYGVTGGEGETQYF.

The rearrangement joins TRBV20-1 to TRBJ2-5, with a weak D call TRBD2 (7 bases). Germline values: CDR1 DFQATT, CDR2 SNEGSKA (reference sequence). Between the trimmed V and J ends, which lost 4 bases and 2 bases, there was a span of 14 bases. The CDR3 has 14 amino acids. This chain's CDR3 is CSANSRGPQETQYF. The CDR3 nucleotides read TGCAGTGCTAATTCGCGGGGGCCACAAGAGACCCAGTACTTC.

This chain connects TRBV20-1 to TRBJ2-1; either TRBD1 or TRBD2 may fit D (5 bases each). V lost 3 bases to trimming and J lost 8 bases, with 20 bases between them. CDR3 size: 15 residues. The V gene's germline CDR1 is DFQATT and CDR2 SNEGSKA (reference sequence). The CDR3 protein is CSARIPGPRTHEQFF. As DNA, the CDR3 is TGCAGTGCTAGGATCCCGGGACCCCGGACCCATGAGCAGTTCTTC.

The CDR3 sequence is CATSVGLAGGMRTDTQYF. DNA for the CDR3: TGTGCCACCAGTGTAGGGCTAGCGGGGGGGATGAGGACAGATACGCAGTATTTT. V is TRBV24-1 and J is TRBJ2-3, with 12 bases matching TRBD2. With V trimmed by 5 bases and J by 3 bases, 11 bases remained unmatched. The CDR3 is 18 amino acids. CDR1 and CDR2 from the germline V gene are KGHDR and SFDVKD.

The rearrangement joins TRBV29-1 to TRBJ2-3; D not certain. The V end was cut by 5 bases, the J end by 4 bases, with 22 bases between. Germline V CDR1 and CDR2: SQVTM, ANQGSEA. This CDR3 is 16 amino acids long. CDR3 amino acids: CSVSLWAARRADTQYF. CDR3 in DNA: TGCAGCGTTTCCCTCTGGGCAGCCAGAAGGGCAGATACGCAGTATTTT.

This clonotype occurred a few times. The CDR3 loop is CASSFTGEGLGNEQFF. For the CDR3, the DNA is TGTGCCAGCAGTTTCACCGGGGAGGGGTTAGGCAATGAGCAGTTCTTC. The rearrangement joins TRBV12-3 or TRBV12-4 to TRBJ2-1; 7 bases are shared with TRBD2. The CDR3 loop spans 16 amino acids. V dropped 3 bases and J dropped 6; count of bases not matched to a gene: 11.

This clonotype was picked up a small number of times. The chain recombines TRBV12-3 or TRBV12-4 with TRBJ2-3; D could derive from TRBD1 or TRBD2 (6 bases each). Trimming left V 3 bases short and J 1 base short, with 11 bases between. This CDR3 is built from 15 residues. CDR3 region: CASSFDGGRTDTQYF. DNA of the CDR3: TGTGCCAGCAGTTTTGACGGGGGCCGCACAGATACGCAGTATTTT.

The CDR3 bases are TGTGCCAGCACCGTCCCCTATGGGATGGGGGAAAAACTGTTTTTT. This encodes CASTVPYGMGEKLFF. V usage is TRBV7-9 and J usage is TRBJ1-4; D is unresolved. Trimming shortened V by 7 bases and J by 8 bases, and 20 bases separated the two germline ends. This CDR3 is built from 15 residues. Germline V lookup: CDR1 SEHNR, CDR2 FQNEAQ (reference sequence).

This clonotype was counted once. V and J are TRBV19 and TRBJ1-2, with TRBD1 matching over 10 bases. Trimming took 11 bases from V and 4 from J; bases not matched to a gene: 7. CDR1 LNHDA and CDR2 SQIVND come from the germline V gene (reference sequence). The CDR3 runs to 13 residues. CDR3 bases: TGTGCCGTCCAGGACAGGGGGGTCTATGGCTACACCTTC. Its protein is CAVQDRGVYGYTF.

The chain recombines TRBV20-1 with TRBJ1-6; 7 bases are shared with TRBD1. Germline V lookup: CDR1 DFQATT, CDR2 SNEGSKA (reference sequence). This CDR3 is 13 amino acids long. V gave up 2 bases and J gave up 7 bases; unmatched junction bases: 2. As DNA, the CDR3 is TGCAGTGCTAGAATACAGGGGAATTCACCCCTCCACTTT. Its protein is CSARIQGNSPLHF.

The chain has TRBV2 and TRBJ1-1; no reliable D call. Germline V lookup: CDR1 SNHLY, CDR2 FYNNEI. The CDR3 covers 14 residues. Between the trimmed V and J ends, which lost 6 bases and 0 bases, there was a span of 11 bases. CDR3 sequence: CASSEVYLNTEAFF. In nucleotides, the CDR3 is TGTGCCAGCAGCGAGGTCTATTTGAACACTGAAGCTTTCTTT.

The gene calls are TRBV20-1 and TRBJ2-7, with unresolved D. Trimming stripped 0 bases from V and 0 bases from J, with 6 bases between. CDR1 and CDR2 from the germline V gene are DFQATT and SNEGSKA (reference sequence). CDR3 length: 13 residues. CDR3 residues: CSARDGLSYEQYF. CDR3 nucleotides: TGCAGTGCTAGAGACGGCCTCTCCTACGAGCAGTACTTC.

In this sample, this clonotype turned up a few times. This rearrangement joins TRBV5-1 to TRBJ1-2; TRBD1 might be the D (5 bases). V was clipped by 4 bases and J by 4 bases, with 14 bases between them. Germline CDR1 reads SGHRS; CDR2 reads YFSETQ. The CDR3 contains 14 residues. This CDR3 reads CASSPEGGTYGYTF. DNA for the CDR3: TGCGCCAGCAGCCCGGAGGGCGGGACCTATGGCTACACCTTC.

V and J are TRBV5-1 and TRBJ1-1; D gene ambiguous. The CDR3 covers 16 residues. Germline lookup yields CDR1 SGHRS and CDR2 YFSETQ. V was cut by 0 bases and J by 3 bases, with 15 bases left in between. The CDR3 DNA follows: TGCGCCAGCAGCTTGGGTGAGGGCGCCTTGGACACTGAAGCTTTCTTT. Translating gives CASSLGEGALDTEAFF.